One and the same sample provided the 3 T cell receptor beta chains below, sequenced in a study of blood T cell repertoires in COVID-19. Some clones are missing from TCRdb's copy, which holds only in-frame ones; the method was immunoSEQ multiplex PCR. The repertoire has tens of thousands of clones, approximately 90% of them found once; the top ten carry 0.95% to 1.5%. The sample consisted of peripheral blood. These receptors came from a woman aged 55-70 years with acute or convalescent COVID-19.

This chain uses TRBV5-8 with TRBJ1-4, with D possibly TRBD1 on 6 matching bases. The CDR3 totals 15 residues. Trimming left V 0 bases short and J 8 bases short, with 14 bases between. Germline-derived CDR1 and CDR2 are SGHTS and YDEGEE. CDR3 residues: CASSLEGGASEKLFF. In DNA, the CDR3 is TGTGCCAGCAGCTTGGAAGGGGGGGCGTCGGAAAAACTGTTTTTT.

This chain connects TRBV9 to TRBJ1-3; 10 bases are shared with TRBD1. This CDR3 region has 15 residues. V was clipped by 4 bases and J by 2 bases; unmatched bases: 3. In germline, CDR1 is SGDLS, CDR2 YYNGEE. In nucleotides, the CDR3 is TGTGCCAGCAGCATTGGACAGGGGGCTGGAAACACCATATATTTT. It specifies CASSIGQGAGNTIYF.

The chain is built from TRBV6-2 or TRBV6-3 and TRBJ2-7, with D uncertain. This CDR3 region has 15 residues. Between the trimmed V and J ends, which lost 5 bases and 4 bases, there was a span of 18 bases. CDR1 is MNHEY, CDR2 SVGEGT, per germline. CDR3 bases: TGTGCCAGCAGTATTGCTGGTCGTGAAGAGTACGAGCAGTACGTC. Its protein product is CASSIAGREEYEQYV.